A selection of T cell receptor beta chains follows, all from one sample in a study of T cells in Graves' hyperthyroidism and ophthalmopathy. TCRdb analysed the multiplex PCR reads with MiXCR anew, one entry per CDR3 protein. The sample contains hundreds of thousands of distinct CDR3 sequences, roughly 14% of which appear only once. Sequenced: blood. These receptors all come from a middle-aged woman with Graves' ophthalmopathy. CDR3s leave out the opening cysteine and the closing phenylalanine or tryptophan.

v_gene	CDR3aa
TRBV6-2/TRBV6-3	ASSYYHSTNTEAF
TRBV4-1	ASSQAGGSLYEQY
TRBV6-2/TRBV6-3	ASSPARSGETQY
TRBV28	ASSPSSYTEAF
TRBV11-2	ASRRGIYSGYEQY
TRBV2	ASSVQTQGRINGYT
TRBV7-2	ANKFQGPGTGELF
TRBV11-1	ASSRRGIDSSYNEQF
TRBV3-1	ASSQGTVLTEAF
TRBV5-1	ASRVATGALYEKLF
TRBV20-1	SAFETEAF
TRBV20-1	SASRAPGTEAF
TRBV12-3/TRBV12-4	ASRPGSSLNTEAF
TRBV27	ASSLSGRSGTGGGYEQY
TRBV2	ASSGGRTGGGSYEQY
TRBV7-3	ASSLGPDFIQY
TRBV6-1	ASTAVMASSGNTIY
TRBV24-1	ATSDYGLRYT
TRBV27	ASSLRGLAGSYEQY
TRBV12-5	ASGAGTGGDYGYT
TRBV6-2/TRBV6-3	ASSDWDGNTGELF
TRBV7-3	ASSLNMGSTGELF
TRBV11-1	ASSPPRVSGGYEQY
TRBV28	ASSLRGLAEAF
TRBV5-5	ASSLDTGVATGSSSYEQY
TRBV6-1	ASSEVLIGSNTGELF
TRBV7-9	ASSFAGGQETQY
TRBV29-1	SVAGTNEQY
TRBV12-3/TRBV12-4	ASSPPDRGNLEAF
TRBV12-3/TRBV12-4	ASNRLMNTEAF
TRBV12-3/TRBV12-4	ASSGAGGETQY
TRBV6-2/TRBV6-3	ASTAGQTRRGGYT
TRBV6-8	AIRAGARGY
TRBV19	ASSYQTGDGETQY
TRBV6-5	ASSYIAGGDDEQF
TRBV4-3	ASSSGEGFTGELF
TRBV24-1	ATSDPGTPKDYGYT
TRBV6-1	ASSEGGPPQPQH
TRBV6-1	ASSDLAGLYGYT
TRBV6-1	ASSVTSGRYTQY
TRBV10-3	AIRDRNTGELF
TRBV4-1	ASSRSGGKGSQETQY
TRBV28	ASSTAGTSVPGELF
TRBV12-3/TRBV12-4	ASRLQDRAF
TRBV20-1	SIFGTGGTGELF